Shown below are 5 T cell receptor beta chains from a single sample sequenced in a study of CXCR3-negative and CXCR3-positive naive CD8 T cells. Their antigens are not known. Study-wide findings and caveats: Hydrophobicity of TRB CDR3s was greater in CXCR3-positive naive cells than in CXCR3-negative naive cells.

5' RACE with UMI labels generated the TRB cDNA libraries. TCRdb reprocessed the 5' RACE reads and keeps a single row for each CDR3 protein, giving no DNA. The table gives 130,000 to 150,000 distinct CDR3 sequences; the top ten clones make up roughly 0.28% of it. Material for sequencing was naive CXCR3+ CD8+ T cells from blood. The subset: CD45RO-CCR7+CD27+CD95- naive CD8+ T cells expressing CXCR3 (TNR3+). Receptors originate from a human donor in good health. Some clones in this sample may be carry-over from other donors' samples.

The CDR3 reads CASSFTSAGMNTGELFF. V and J are TRBV12-3 or TRBV12-4 and TRBJ2-2; TCRdb returns TRBD2, unconfirmable since there is no DNA. The CDR3 runs to 17 residues.

The chain is built from TRBV29-1 and TRBJ1-2; TCRdb returns TRBD1, unconfirmable since there is no DNA. CDR1 SQVTM and CDR2 ANQGSEA come from the germline V gene. This CDR3 contains 13 residues. This chain's CDR3 is CSVGSAGGHGYTF.

The J gene is TRBJ2-2, the V gene TRBV12-3 or TRBV12-4; TCRdb lists TRBD2, though no DNA is available to test this call. The CDR3 spans 15 residues. The CDR3 here is CASTLAGGDTGELFF.

CDR3: CSVDDNGLQFF. V gene TRBV29-1 combines with J gene TRBJ2-1. CDR1 is SQVTM, CDR2 ANQGSEA, per germline. The CDR3 runs 11 residues.

The chain has TRBV9 and TRBJ2-7; no DNA is available, so the TRBD1 call from TCRdb remains unchecked. CDR1 SGDLS and CDR2 YYNGEE come from the germline V gene. This CDR3 is 14 amino acids long. CDR3 sequence: CASSVAAGSYEQYF. The full variable domain, completed using reference TRBV9 and TRBJ2-7, is DSGVTQTPKHLITATGQRVTLRCSPRSGDLSVYWYQQSLDQGLQFLIQYYNGEERAKGNILERFSAQQFPDLHSELNLSSLELGDSALYFCASSVAAGSYEQYFGPGTRLTVT.